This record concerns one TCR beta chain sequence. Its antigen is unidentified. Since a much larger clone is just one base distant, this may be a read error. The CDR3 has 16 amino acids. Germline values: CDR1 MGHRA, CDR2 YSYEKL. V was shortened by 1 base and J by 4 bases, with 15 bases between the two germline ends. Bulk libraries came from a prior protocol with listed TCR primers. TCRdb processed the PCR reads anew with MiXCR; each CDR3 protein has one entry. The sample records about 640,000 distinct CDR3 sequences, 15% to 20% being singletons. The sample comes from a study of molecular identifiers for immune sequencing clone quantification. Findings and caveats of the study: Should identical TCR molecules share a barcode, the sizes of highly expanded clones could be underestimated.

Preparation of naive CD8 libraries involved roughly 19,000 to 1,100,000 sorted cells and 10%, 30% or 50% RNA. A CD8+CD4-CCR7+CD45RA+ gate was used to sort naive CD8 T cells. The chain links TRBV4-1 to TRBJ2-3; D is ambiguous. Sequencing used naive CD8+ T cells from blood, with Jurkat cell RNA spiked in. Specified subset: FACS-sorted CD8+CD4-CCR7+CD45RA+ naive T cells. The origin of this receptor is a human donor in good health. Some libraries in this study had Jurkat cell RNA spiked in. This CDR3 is CASSQGQARLPDTQYF. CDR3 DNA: TGCGCCAGCAGCCAAGGGCAAGCCCGACTCCCAGATACGCAGTATTTT.